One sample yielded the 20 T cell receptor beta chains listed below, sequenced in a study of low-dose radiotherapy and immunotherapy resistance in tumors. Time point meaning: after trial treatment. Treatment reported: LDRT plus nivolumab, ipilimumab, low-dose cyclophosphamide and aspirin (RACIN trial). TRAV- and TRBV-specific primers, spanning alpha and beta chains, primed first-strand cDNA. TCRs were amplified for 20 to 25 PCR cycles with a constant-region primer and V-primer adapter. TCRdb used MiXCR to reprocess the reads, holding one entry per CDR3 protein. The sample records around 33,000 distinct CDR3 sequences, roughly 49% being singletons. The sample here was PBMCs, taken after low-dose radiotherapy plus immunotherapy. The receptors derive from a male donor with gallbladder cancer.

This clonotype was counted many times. The CDR3 here is CSARDPASGGESEQFF. DNA for the CDR3: TGCAGTGCTAGAGATCCGGCTAGCGGGGGGGAGAGTGAGCAGTTCTTC. The rearrangement joins TRBV20-1 to TRBJ2-1; 12 bases fit TRBD2. The CDR3 runs 16 residues. Germline V lookup: CDR1 DFQATT, CDR2 SNEGSKA (reference sequence). Losses at the gene ends were 0 bases for V and 9 bases for J; bases not matched to a gene: 9.

The CDR3 DNA reads TGTGCCATCCCCGACGAGACTGGTGGAGATACGCAGTATTTT. Protein: CAIPDETGGDTQYF. V gene TRBV7-8 combines with J gene TRBJ2-3; no firm D call. The CDR3 covers 14 residues. Per the germline V gene, CDR1 is SGHVS and CDR2 is FQNEAQ. V was shortened by 10 bases and J by 5 bases, with 19 bases between the two germline ends.

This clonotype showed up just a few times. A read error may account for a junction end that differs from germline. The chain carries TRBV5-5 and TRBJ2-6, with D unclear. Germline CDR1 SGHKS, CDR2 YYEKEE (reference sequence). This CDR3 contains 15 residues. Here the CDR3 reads CASRETLSAANVLTF. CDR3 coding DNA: TGTGCCAGCAGGGAGACACTTTCTGCGGCCAACGTCCTGACTTTC. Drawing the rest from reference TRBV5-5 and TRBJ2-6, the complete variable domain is DAGVTQSPTHLIKTRGQQVTLRCSPISGHKSVSWYQQVLGQGPQFIFQYYEKEERGRGNFPDRFSARQFPNYSSELNVNALLLGDSALYLCASRETLSAANVLTFGAGSRLTVL.

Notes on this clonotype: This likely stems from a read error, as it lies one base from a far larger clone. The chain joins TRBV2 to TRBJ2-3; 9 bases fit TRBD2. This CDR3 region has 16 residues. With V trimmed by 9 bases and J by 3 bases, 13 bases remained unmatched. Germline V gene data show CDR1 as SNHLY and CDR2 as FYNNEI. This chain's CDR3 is CARSPSGGRRTDTQYF. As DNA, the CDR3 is TGTGCCAGGAGCCCCAGCGGGGGGCGGAGAACAGATACGCAGTATTTT.

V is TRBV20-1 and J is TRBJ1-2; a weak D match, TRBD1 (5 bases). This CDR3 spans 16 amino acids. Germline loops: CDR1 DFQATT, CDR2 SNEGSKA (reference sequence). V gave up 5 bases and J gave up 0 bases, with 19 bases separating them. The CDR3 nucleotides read TGCAGTGCTCGATTCTTCGGGTCGACAGCTAACTATGGCTACACCTTC. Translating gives CSARFFGSTANYGYTF.

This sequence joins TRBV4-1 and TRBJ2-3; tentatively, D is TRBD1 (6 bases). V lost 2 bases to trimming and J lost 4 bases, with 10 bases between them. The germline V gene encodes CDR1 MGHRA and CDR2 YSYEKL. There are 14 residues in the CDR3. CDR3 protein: CASSQLTGPDTQYF. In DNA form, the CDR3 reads TGCGCCAGCAGCCAACTTACAGGGCCAGATACGCAGTATTTT.

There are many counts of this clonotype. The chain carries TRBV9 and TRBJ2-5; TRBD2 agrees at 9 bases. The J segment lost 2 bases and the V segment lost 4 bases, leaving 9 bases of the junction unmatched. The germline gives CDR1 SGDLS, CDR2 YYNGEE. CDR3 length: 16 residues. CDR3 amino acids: CASSPYSGGRQETQYF. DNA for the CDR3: TGTGCCAGCAGCCCCTATAGCGGGGGCCGACAAGAGACCCAGTACTTC.

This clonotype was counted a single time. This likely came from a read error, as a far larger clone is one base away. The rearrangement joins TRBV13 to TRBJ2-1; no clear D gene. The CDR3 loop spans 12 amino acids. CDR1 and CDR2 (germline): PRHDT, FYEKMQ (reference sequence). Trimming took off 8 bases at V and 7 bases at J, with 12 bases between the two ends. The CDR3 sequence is CASGPPVNEQFF. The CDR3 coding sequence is TGTGCCAGCGGCCCCCCGGTAAATGAGCAGTTCTTC. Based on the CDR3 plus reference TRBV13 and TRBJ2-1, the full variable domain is AAGVIQSPRHLIKEKRETATLKCYPIPRHDTVYWYQQGPGQDPQFLISFYEKMQSDKGSIPDRFSAQQFSDYHSELNMSSLELGDSALYFCASGPPVNEQFFGPGTRLTVL.

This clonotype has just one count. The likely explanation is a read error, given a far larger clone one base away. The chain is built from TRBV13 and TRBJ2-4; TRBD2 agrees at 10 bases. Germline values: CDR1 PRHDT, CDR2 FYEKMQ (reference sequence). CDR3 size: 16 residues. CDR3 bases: TGTGCCAGCAGTGGGGTCAGCGGGGGGGCCAAAAACTTTCAGTACTTC. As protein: CASSGVSGGAKNFQYF.

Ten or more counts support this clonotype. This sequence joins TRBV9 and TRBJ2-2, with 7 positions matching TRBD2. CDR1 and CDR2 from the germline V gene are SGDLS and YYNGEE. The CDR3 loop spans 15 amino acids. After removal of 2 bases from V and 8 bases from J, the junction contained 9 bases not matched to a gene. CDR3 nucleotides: TGTGCCAGCAGCGTCGGGACTATACACCTGGGGGAGCTGTTTTTT. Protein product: CASSVGTIHLGELFF.

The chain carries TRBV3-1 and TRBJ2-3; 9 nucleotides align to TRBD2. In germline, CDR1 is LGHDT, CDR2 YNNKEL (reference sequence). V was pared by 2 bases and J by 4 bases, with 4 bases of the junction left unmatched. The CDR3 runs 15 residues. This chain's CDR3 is CASSQLAGNSDTQYF. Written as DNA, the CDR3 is TGTGCCAGCAGCCAACTAGCGGGAAATTCAGATACGCAGTATTTT.

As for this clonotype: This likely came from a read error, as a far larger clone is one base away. The CDR3 spells CASGTWDRTTSNEKLFF. In nucleotides, the CDR3 is TGTGCCAGCGGTACCTGGGACAGGACCACATCTAATGAAAAACTGTTTTTT. The chain recombines TRBV28 with TRBJ1-4; 8 bases align to TRBD1. The CDR3 covers 17 residues. Germline trimming cut 8 bases from V and 3 bases from J; bases unmatched to any gene: 14. Germline V gene lookup returns CDR1 MDHEN and CDR2 SYDVKM.

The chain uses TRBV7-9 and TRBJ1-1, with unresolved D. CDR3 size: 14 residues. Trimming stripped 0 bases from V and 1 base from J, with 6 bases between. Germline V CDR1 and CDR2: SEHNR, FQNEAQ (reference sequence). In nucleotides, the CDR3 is TGTGCCAGCAGCTTAGCGCACAGGAACACTGAAGCTTTCTTT. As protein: CASSLAHRNTEAFF.

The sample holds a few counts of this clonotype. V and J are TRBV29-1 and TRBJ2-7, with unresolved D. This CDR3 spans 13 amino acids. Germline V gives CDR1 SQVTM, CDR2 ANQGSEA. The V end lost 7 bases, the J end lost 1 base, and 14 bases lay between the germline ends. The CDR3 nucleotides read TGCAGCGCACTCCCCCTGGGGTCCTACGAGCAGTACTTC. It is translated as CSALPLGSYEQYF.

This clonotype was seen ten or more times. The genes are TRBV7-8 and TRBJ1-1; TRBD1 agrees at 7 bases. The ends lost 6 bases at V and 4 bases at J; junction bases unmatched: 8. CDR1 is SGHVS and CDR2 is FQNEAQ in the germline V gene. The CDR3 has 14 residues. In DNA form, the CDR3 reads TGTGCCAGCAGTGGAGGGGGCTGGAGCACTGAAGCTTTCTTT. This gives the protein CASSGGGWSTEAFF.

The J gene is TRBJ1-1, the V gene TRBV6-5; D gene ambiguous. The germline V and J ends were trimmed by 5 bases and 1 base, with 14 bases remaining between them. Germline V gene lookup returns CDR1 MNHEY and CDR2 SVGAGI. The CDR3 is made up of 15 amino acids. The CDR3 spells CASSARDGRNTEAFF. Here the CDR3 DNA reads TGTGCCAGCAGTGCTAGAGACGGAAGGAACACTGAAGCTTTCTTT.

CDR3 sequence reads: CASSPSRQGLSQYF. The CDR3 DNA sequence: TGTGCCAGCTCACCATCCCGACAGGGGCTCAGTCAGTACTTC. This chain links TRBV18 with TRBJ2-5; 8 bases align to TRBD1. Germline V gene data show CDR1 as KGHSH and CDR2 as LQKENI. There are 14 residues in the CDR3. V shed 2 bases and J 11 bases; nucleotides not matched to a gene: 10.

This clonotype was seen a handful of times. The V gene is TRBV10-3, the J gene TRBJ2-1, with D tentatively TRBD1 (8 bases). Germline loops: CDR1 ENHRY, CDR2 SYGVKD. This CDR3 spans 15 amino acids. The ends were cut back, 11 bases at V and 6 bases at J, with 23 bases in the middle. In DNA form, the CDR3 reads TGTGCCGCTGGGAGGGAAACAGGGGGGGCCAATGAGCAGTTCTTC. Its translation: CAAGRETGGANEQFF.

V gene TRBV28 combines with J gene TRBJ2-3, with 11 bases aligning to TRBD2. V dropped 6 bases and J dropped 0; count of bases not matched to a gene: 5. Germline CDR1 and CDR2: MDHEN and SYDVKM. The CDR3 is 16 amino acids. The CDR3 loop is CASSTRTSGSTDTQYF. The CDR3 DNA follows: TGTGCCAGCAGCACCCGGACTAGCGGGAGCACAGATACGCAGTATTTT.

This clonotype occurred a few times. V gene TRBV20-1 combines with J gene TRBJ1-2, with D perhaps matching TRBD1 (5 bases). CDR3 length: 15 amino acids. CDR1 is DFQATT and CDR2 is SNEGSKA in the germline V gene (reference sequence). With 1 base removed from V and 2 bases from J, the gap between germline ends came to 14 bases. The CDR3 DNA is TGCAGTGCTAGAGGGAGAATACGGGACAACTATGGCTACACCTTC. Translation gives CSARGRIRDNYGYTF.